These T cell receptor beta chains were read from a single sample in a study of blood T cell repertoires in COVID-19. Data came from immunoSEQ multiplex PCR; TCRdb stores just in-frame clones and leaves some out. Of about 98,000 clones detected, approximately 89% appear once; the ten largest clones hold about 9.3%. The sample comprised peripheral blood. Every receptor here comes from a man aged 45 to 65 with acute or convalescent COVID-19. Each CDR3 is given with its conserved first and last residue. Each record gives: D gene, V gene, J gene, clone size, CDR3 protein, CDR3 DNA. A D gene is named only where the DNA matches it firmly. Rows may omit the clone size; those that give it use once, few, many or a size class.

D: -; V: TRBV2; J: TRBJ1-4; size: -; CDR3: CASQGGREKLFF; DNA: TGTGCCAGCCAGGGAGGGCGCGAAAAACTGTTTTTT
D: TRBD2; V: TRBV7-9; J: TRBJ2-3; size: -; CDR3: CASSTRTSGNADTQYF; DNA: TGTGCCAGCAGCACCCGGACTAGCGGGAATGCAGATACGCAGTATTTT
D: TRBD2; V: TRBV5-1; J: TRBJ2-2; size: once; CDR3: CASSLEGLAAGELFF; DNA: TGCGCCAGCAGCTTGGAGGGGCTAGCGGCCGGGGAGCTGTTTTTT
D: TRBD1; V: TRBV12-3/TRBV12-4; J: TRBJ2-7; size: -; CDR3: CASSWTGDAEQYF; DNA: TGTGCCAGCAGTTGGACAGGGGACGCCGAGCAGTACTTC
D: TRBD1; V: TRBV5-1; J: TRBJ2-5; size: -; CDR3: CASSPEPGGRQETQYF; DNA: TGCGCCAGCAGCCCGGAACCAGGGGGCCGGCAAGAGACCCAGTACTTC
D: -; V: TRBV12-5; J: TRBJ2-1; size: -; CDR3: CASGLPSSSSYNEQFF; DNA: TGTGCTAGTGGTTTGCCCTCGAGCTCCTCCTACAATGAGCAGTTCTTC
D: -; V: TRBV15; J: TRBJ2-5; size: -; CDR3: CATEKGAGETQYF; DNA: TGTGCCACCGAGAAAGGGGCCGGAGAGACCCAGTACTTC
D: -; V: TRBV7-3; J: TRBJ1-6; size: -; CDR3: CASSLGLRNSPLHF; DNA: TGTGCCAGCAGCTTAGGACTGCGTAATTCACCCCTCCACTTT
D: TRBD1; V: TRBV19; J: TRBJ1-5; size: -; CDR3: CASNFPGQAKGQPQHF; DNA: TGTGCCAGTAATTTTCCGGGACAGGCAAAAGGGCAGCCCCAGCATTTT
D: -; V: TRBV5-8; J: TRBJ1-4; size: -; CDR3: CASSAGQRGEKLFF; DNA: TGTGCCAGCAGCGCCGGACAGAGGGGTGAAAAACTGTTTTTT
D: -; V: TRBV7-8; J: TRBJ1-2; size: -; CDR3: CASSPDSSNYGYTF; DNA: TGTGCCAGCAGCCCGGACAGTTCTAACTATGGCTACACCTTC
D: TRBD1; V: TRBV18; J: TRBJ1-5; size: -; CDR3: CASSQGQLNQPQHF; DNA: TGTGCCAGCTCCCAGGGACAGCTCAATCAGCCCCAGCATTTT
D: -; V: TRBV9; J: TRBJ1-5; size: once; CDR3: CASSVGWGGNQPQHF; DNA: TGTGCCAGCAGCGTAGGTTGGGGCGGCAATCAGCCCCAGCATTTT
D: TRBD1; V: TRBV6-5; J: TRBJ1-2; size: once; CDR3: CASRRTGPSYGYTF; DNA: TGTGCCAGTCGTCGGACAGGACCGAGCTATGGCTACACCTTC
D: -; V: TRBV4-1; J: TRBJ1-4; size: -; CDR3: CASSQNFDSNEKLFF; DNA: TGCGCCAGCAGCCAAAATTTCGACAGTAATGAAAAACTGTTTTTT
D: -; V: TRBV29-1; J: TRBJ1-2; size: -; CDR3: CSVTNRAQGYGYTF; DNA: TGCAGCGTCACAAACAGGGCGCAAGGCTATGGCTACACCTTC
D: -; V: TRBV4-1; J: TRBJ2-7; size: -; CDR3: CASSQGSSDEQYF; DNA: TGCGCCAGCAGCCAAGGATCCAGCGATGAGCAGTACTTC
D: -; V: TRBV9; J: TRBJ2-7; size: -; CDR3: CASSVDKQGGAEQYF; DNA: TGTGCCAGCAGCGTAGATAAGCAGGGGGGTGCCGAGCAGTACTTC
D: -; V: TRBV12-3/TRBV12-4; J: TRBJ2-3; size: -; CDR3: CATYTDTQYF; DNA: TGTGCCACCTATACAGATACGCAGTATTTT
D: -; V: TRBV6-5; J: TRBJ1-4; size: few; CDR3: CASSPGRTNEKLFF; DNA: TGTGCCAGCAGTCCGGGAAGAACTAATGAAAAACTGTTTTTT
D: -; V: TRBV18; J: TRBJ1-1; size: once; CDR3: CASSQSSANEAFF; DNA: TGTGCCAGCTCCCAGTCAAGCGCCAATGAAGCTTTCTTT
D: -; V: TRBV7-8; J: TRBJ2-2; size: -; CDR3: CASSFMRVTNTGELFF; DNA: TGTGCCAGCAGTTTTATGCGGGTTACGAACACCGGGGAGCTGTTTTTT
D: -; V: TRBV16; J: TRBJ1-2; size: -; CDR3: CASSQSGQNYGYTF; DNA: TGTGCCAGCAGCCAATCCGGACAGAACTATGGCTACACCTTC
D: TRBD1; V: TRBV19; J: TRBJ1-1; size: -; CDR3: CASSIARGLGTEAFF; DNA: TGTGCCAGTAGTATAGCTAGGGGGCTCGGGACTGAAGCTTTCTTT
D: -; V: TRBV24-1; J: TRBJ2-7; size: -; CDR3: CATSDLLGETGQYF; DNA: TGTGCCACCAGTGATTTGCTGGGAGAGACAGGGCAGTACTTC
D: -; V: TRBV7-3; J: TRBJ1-1; size: -; CDR3: CASSEQGLEEAFF; DNA: TGTGCCAGCAGCGAGCAGGGATTAGAGGAAGCTTTCTTT
D: TRBD2; V: TRBV13; J: TRBJ2-5; size: -; CDR3: CASSWGLVDQYF; DNA: TGTGCCAGCAGCTGGGGACTAGTCGACCAGTACTTC
D: TRBD2; V: TRBV9; J: TRBJ2-3; size: -; CDR3: CASSVDVRSGRKSDTQYF; DNA: TGTGCCAGCAGCGTAGATGTTAGGAGCGGGAGGAAATCAGATACGCAGTATTTT
D: -; V: TRBV9; J: TRBJ1-2; size: -; CDR3: CASSVQGDGYTF; DNA: TGTGCCAGCAGCGTCCAGGGCGATGGCTACACCTTC
D: -; V: TRBV7-9; J: TRBJ2-3; size: -; CDR3: CASSWDSRSTDTQYF; DNA: TGTGCCAGCAGCTGGGACTCGAGGAGCACAGATACGCAGTATTTT
D: TRBD2; V: TRBV29-1; J: TRBJ2-7; size: few; CDR3: CSVRSVAGPYEQYF; DNA: TGCAGCGTTCGATCGGTAGCGGGTCCCTACGAGCAGTACTTC
D: -; V: TRBV10-1; J: TRBJ1-2; size: -; CDR3: CASSENRVYGYTF; DNA: TGCGCCAGCAGTGAGAACAGAGTCTATGGCTACACCTTC
D: TRBD2; V: TRBV10-3; J: TRBJ2-3; size: -; CDR3: CAISRAGVQADTQYF; DNA: TGTGCCATCAGCAGAGCGGGAGTTCAGGCAGATACGCAGTATTTT
D: -; V: TRBV5-1; J: TRBJ2-5; size: -; CDR3: CASSLRVAAETQYF; DNA: TGCGCCAGCAGCTTGAGAGTAGCCGCAGAGACCCAGTACTTC
D: TRBD1; V: TRBV6-1; J: TRBJ2-1; size: -; CDR3: CASSEALVGQIYNEQFF; DNA: TGTGCCAGCAGTGAAGCGCTAGTGGGACAGATCTACAATGAGCAGTTCTTC
D: -; V: TRBV7-2; J: TRBJ2-1; size: -; CDR3: CASSLDRASYNEQFF; DNA: TGTGCCAGCAGCTTAGACAGGGCCTCCTACAATGAGCAGTTCTTC
D: -; V: TRBV2; J: TRBJ2-7; size: -; CDR3: CASTLVSRGEQYF; DNA: TGTGCCAGCACTTTAGTATCACGGGGCGAGCAGTACTTC
D: TRBD1; V: TRBV5-1; J: TRBJ2-6; size: -; CDR3: CASTQTGGVNVLTF; DNA: TGCGCCAGCACCCAAACAGGGGGCGTCAACGTCCTGACTTTC
D: -; V: TRBV5-4; J: TRBJ1-3; size: once; CDR3: CASSLPPRQSNTIYF; DNA: TGTGCCAGCAGCTTGCCACCTCGACAGTCAAACACCATATATTTT
D: -; V: TRBV6-1; J: TRBJ1-1; size: -; CDR3: CASAYRQDTEAFF; DNA: TGTGCCAGCGCTTACCGACAGGACACTGAAGCTTTCTTT
D: TRBD2; V: TRBV24-1; J: TRBJ2-1; size: few; CDR3: CATESTGTRSNEQFF; DNA: TGTGCCACCGAATCTACCGGGACTAGGAGCAATGAGCAGTTCTTC
D: TRBD1; V: TRBV2; J: TRBJ1-3; size: once; CDR3: CASARGDSGNTIYF; DNA: TGTGCCAGCGCCAGGGGGGACTCTGGAAACACCATATATTTT
D: -; V: TRBV27; J: TRBJ1-1; size: -; CDR3: CASSLSRNTEAFF; DNA: TGTGCCAGCAGTTTATCCAGGAACACTGAAGCTTTCTTT
D: TRBD1; V: TRBV19; J: TRBJ1-3; size: -; CDR3: CASSIQLNRGPGNTIYF; DNA: TGTGCCAGTAGTATACAACTAAACAGGGGGCCTGGAAACACCATATATTTT
D: -; V: TRBV9; J: TRBJ2-5; size: -; CDR3: CASTLGGGSSETQYF; DNA: TGTGCCAGCACCCTAGGGGGGGGGAGTAGTGAGACCCAGTACTTC
D: -; V: TRBV29-1; J: TRBJ2-7; size: -; CDR3: CSVLSGLSYEQYF; DNA: TGCAGCGTTCTAAGCGGGCTCTCCTACGAGCAGTACTTC
D: -; V: TRBV9; J: TRBJ1-1; size: -; CDR3: CASSVTPWTEAFF; DNA: TGTGCCAGCAGCGTGACACCGTGGACTGAAGCTTTCTTT
D: TRBD1; V: TRBV11-1; J: TRBJ2-5; size: -; CDR3: CASSSQGARVLQTQYF; DNA: TGTGCCAGCAGCTCACAGGGGGCGCGGGTCCTCCAGACCCAGTACTTC
D: TRBD1; V: TRBV7-9; J: TRBJ2-1; size: -; CDR3: CASSLGGQGNEQFF; DNA: TGTGCCAGCAGCTTAGGGGGACAGGGGAACGAGCAGTTCTTC
D: -; V: TRBV19; J: TRBJ1-5; size: once; CDR3: CASSRRQGNQPQHF; DNA: TGTGCCAGTAGTAGGCGACAGGGCAATCAGCCCCAGCATTTT